The rows below give T cell receptor beta chains drawn from one sample of a study of blood T cell repertoires in COVID-19. Produced via immunoSEQ multiplex PCR; TCRdb's table is partial and in-frame only. The table shows roughly 180,000 clones, with roughly 83% occurring only once. Sample: PBMCs or T cells enriched from blood (not recorded which). These TCRs come from a woman aged 55-70 years who had recovered from COVID-19. The CDR3 runs from the conserved cysteine through the conserved F or W. A D gene is named only where the DNA matches it firmly. Expanded clones are given a class, and other clones once, few, many or no size at all.

V,size,D,J,DNA,CDR3
TRBV2,.,.,TRBJ2-3,TGTGCCAGCAGTGAAGCGAGTACAGATACGCAGTATTTT,CASSEASTDTQYF
TRBV6-5,.,TRBD2,TRBJ2-1,TGTGCCAGCAGCTTAGCGGGAGCGGAGTATGAGCAGTTCTTC,CASSLAGAEYEQFF
TRBV27,.,.,TRBJ1-4,TGTGCCAGCAGTCGGATGGGGGCGGGTGAAAAACTGTTTTTT,CASSRMGAGEKLFF
TRBV30,.,TRBD2,TRBJ2-7,TGTGCCTGGGAGCGGGGGGGGAACTACGAGCAGTACTTC,CAWERGGNYEQYF
TRBV28,few,.,TRBJ1-5,TGTGCCAGCAGTTTATCCAGGATGAGGGTTCAGCCCCAGCATTTT,CASSLSRMRVQPQHF
TRBV5-1,.,.,TRBJ1-5,TGCGCCAGCAGCGCGGCGGCGGGTTATCAGCCCCAGCATTTT,CASSAAAGYQPQHF
TRBV11-2,.,.,TRBJ2-3,TGTGCCAGCAAGGGGAACGGGGGGCCGATCACAGATACGCAGTATTTT,CASKGNGGPITDTQYF
TRBV11-1,.,.,TRBJ1-1,TGTGCCAGCAGCTTAGCGCGGGCCAGCCTGAACACTGAAGCTTTCTTT,CASSLARASLNTEAFF
TRBV9,.,TRBD1,TRBJ1-4,TGTGCCAGCAGCGCCGGGGACAGGGGATATATAATGGCTTGGAATGAAAAACTGTTTTTT,CASSAGDRGYIMAWNEKLFF
TRBV19,once,TRBD1,TRBJ2-2,TGTGCCAGTAGTAGGTGGCAGGGGGCTAGCGGGGAGCTGTTTTTT,CASSRWQGASGELFF
TRBV10-3,few,.,TRBJ1-2,TGTGCCATCAGTGAGCGCCAGGTCTATGGCTACACCTTC,CAISERQVYGYTF
TRBV20-1,.,TRBD1,TRBJ2-7,TGCAGTGCCGGGACAGTCTACGAGCAGTACTTC,CSAGTVYEQYF
TRBV27,.,.,TRBJ2-5,TGTGCCAGCTCAGGGAAGCGCGGTGAGACCCAGTACTTC,CASSGKRGETQYF
TRBV3-1/TRBV3-2,.,TRBD1,TRBJ1-4,TGTGCCAGCAGCCAAGATGACCCGGGACAGACCAATGAAAAACTGTTTTTT,CASSQDDPGQTNEKLFF
TRBV6-4,.,.,TRBJ2-2,TGTGCCAGCAGTCCTAATTTGTTGTACACCGGGGAGCTGTTTTTT,CASSPNLLYTGELFF
TRBV6-1,few,.,TRBJ1-1,TGTGCCAGCAGTGTGGGGGGGACTCTGGGAACGGGCACTGAAGCTTTCTTT,CASSVGGTLGTGTEAFF
TRBV30,once,.,TRBJ1-6,TGTGCCTGGAGTGTAGACCGAACGGGTTCACCCCTCCACTTT,CAWSVDRTGSPLHF
TRBV18,.,.,TRBJ1-3,TGTGCCAGCTCAACAGACATACCGGGATCTGGAAACACCATATATTTT,CASSTDIPGSGNTIYF
TRBV6-5,once,TRBD1,TRBJ2-7,TGTGCCAGCAGTCACTCCATTACAGGGGTTTACGAGCAGTACTTC,CASSHSITGVYEQYF
TRBV5-1,.,.,TRBJ1-1,TGCGCCAGCAGCACTCAGGGTGGCCCTGAAGCTTTCTTT,CASSTQGGPEAFF
TRBV5-1,.,.,TRBJ2-7,TGCGCCAGCAGCTCCAACGTCGGGGGTTCCTACGAGCAGTACTTC,CASSSNVGGSYEQYF
TRBV7-2,once,TRBD2,TRBJ2-5,TGTGCCAGCAGCTTGAAGCGGGGGGGCCTAGAGACCCAGTACTTC,CASSLKRGGLETQYF
TRBV12-3/TRBV12-4,.,TRBD2,TRBJ2-2,TGTGCCAGCAGTAAAGGACTAGCCGGGGAGCTGTTTTTT,CASSKGLAGELFF
TRBV2,.,TRBD2,TRBJ2-3,TGTGCCAGCAGGACTAGCTGGGCAGATACGCAGTATTTT,CASRTSWADTQYF
TRBV11-2,.,.,TRBJ1-1,TGTGCCAGCAGCTTCCAGAACACTGAAGCTTTCTTT,CASSFQNTEAFF
TRBV10-3,.,.,TRBJ2-3,TGTGCCATCAGCCTAGGGGAGGACACGCAGTATTTT,CAISLGEDTQYF
TRBV18,.,TRBD1,TRBJ2-7,TGTGCCAGCTCACCGTCGACAGGGGGGTACGAGCAGTACTTC,CASSPSTGGYEQYF
TRBV6-2/TRBV6-3,.,.,TRBJ1-5,TGTGCCAGCAGTTACTCAGAGGGATTGCAGCCCCAGCATTTT,CASSYSEGLQPQHF
TRBV3-1/TRBV3-2,few,TRBD2,TRBJ2-3,TGTGCCAGCAGCCTACTAGCGGGGGCCCTCACAGATACGCAGTATTTT,CASSLLAGALTDTQYF
TRBV29-1,.,TRBD1,TRBJ1-1,TGCAGCGTTGGGTCCTACAGGGGTAGCACTGAAGCTTTCTTT,CSVGSYRGSTEAFF
TRBV28,.,.,TRBJ2-7,TGTGCCAGCAGTTACAGGGTAAACGAGCAGTACTTC,CASSYRVNEQYF
TRBV30,.,TRBD1,TRBJ1-4,TGTGCCTGCAACTCGGGACAGAGGAATGAAAAACTGTTTTTT,CACNSGQRNEKLFF
TRBV11-2,.,TRBD1,TRBJ1-5,TGTGCCAGCAGCCTCGGACAGGAATATCAGCCCCAGCATTTT,CASSLGQEYQPQHF
TRBV5-1,.,TRBD1,TRBJ1-1,TGCGCCAGCAGAAAGGGCACAGGGGGTGTGAACACTGAAGCTTTCTTT,CASRKGTGGVNTEAFF
TRBV5-1,.,.,TRBJ2-7,TGCGCCAGCGGTTGGACCAGCGGAGGCGAGCAGTACTTC,CASGWTSGGEQYF
TRBV6-2/TRBV6-3,once,.,TRBJ2-7,TGTGCCAGCAGTTACAGCAGGGGCTCCTACGAGCAGTACTTC,CASSYSRGSYEQYF
TRBV13,.,TRBD1,TRBJ1-1,TGTGCCAGCAGCCACCGGGACAGGGGAGACGCTGAAGCTTTCTTT,CASSHRDRGDAEAFF
TRBV28,few,TRBD1,TRBJ1-1,TGTGCCAGCGTCCCGACAGGGGGTACTGAAGCTTTCTTT,CASVPTGGTEAFF
TRBV5-1,.,TRBD2,TRBJ2-5,TGCGCCAGCAGCTTGGACGGCGGGGGCCAAGAGACCCAGTACTTC,CASSLDGGGQETQYF
TRBV30,.,TRBD2,TRBJ2-3,TGTGCCGTAGCGGGAACCACAGATACGCAGTATTTT,CAVAGTTDTQYF
TRBV15,.,TRBD1,TRBJ2-5,TGTGCCACCAGCCGCGGGGGACAGGGTGAAGAGACCCAGTACTTC,CATSRGGQGEETQYF
TRBV2,once,.,TRBJ1-2,TGTGCCAGCAGTGTAGGGGTCTATGGCTACACCTTC,CASSVGVYGYTF
TRBV5-1,.,TRBD2,TRBJ2-3,TGCGCCAGCAGCGGCGGGGGAAGCACAGATACGCAGTATTTT,CASSGGGSTDTQYF
TRBV29-1,.,.,TRBJ2-5,TGCAGCGTTGAGGGCGGGCCTGGGGAGACCCAGTACTTC,CSVEGGPGETQYF
TRBV10-2,.,TRBD2,TRBJ2-1,TGCGCCAGCACCGCGGGGGGGCCCTACAATGAGCAGTTCTTC,CASTAGGPYNEQFF
TRBV11-2,few,TRBD1,TRBJ1-2,TGTGCCAGCAGCTTTGGATTGGGACAGGGGGTCTATGGCTACACCTTC,CASSFGLGQGVYGYTF
TRBV5-1,.,.,TRBJ2-1,TGCGCCAGCAGCTTGAACAGCTACAATGAGCAGTTCTTC,CASSLNSYNEQFF
TRBV11-3,.,.,TRBJ2-3,TGTGCCAGCAGCCGGGGGACAGCCACAGATACGCAGTATTTT,CASSRGTATDTQYF